Below are 29 T cell receptor beta chains sequenced from a single sample in a study of blood T cell repertoires in COVID-19. The table came from immunoSEQ multiplex PCR; TCRdb's copy has only in-frame clones and leaves some out. The sample includes around 320,000 clones, 90% of them seen just once. What was sequenced was PBMCs or T cells enriched from blood (not recorded which). The source of these receptors is a woman aged 25 to 39 who had been exposed to COVID-19.

This clone was picked up one time. The chain joins TRBV4-1 to TRBJ1-4, with no clear D. Trimming took 2 bases from V and 0 from J, leaving 10 bases between them. CDR1 is MGHRA and CDR2 is YSYEKL in the germline V gene. The CDR3 consists of 16 residues. CDR3 amino acids: CASSQMTPTTNEKLFF. In nucleotides, the CDR3 is TGCGCCAGCAGCCAAATGACACCTACAACTAATGAAAAACTGTTTTTT.

The chain couples TRBV7-9 to TRBJ2-1; the D gene is possibly TRBD1 (6 bases). The CDR3 is 15 amino acids. Trimming shortened V by 7 bases and J by 3 bases, and 16 bases separated the two germline ends. From germline, CDR1 is SEHNR and CDR2 FQNEAQ (reference sequence). CDR3: CASIAGTSYYNEQFF. In DNA, the CDR3 is TGTGCCAGCATCGCCGGGACATCTTACTACAATGAGCAGTTCTTC.

The rearrangement links TRBV10-2 to TRBJ1-2; TRBD1 agrees at 7 bases. The CDR3 is made up of 16 amino acids. Trimming cost V 6 bases and J 1 base; bases outside gene matches: 11. Germline V CDR1 and CDR2: WSHSY, SAAADI. CDR3 nucleotide sequence: TGCGCCAGCAGCACTAAGGCACAGGGGCGTAACTATGGCTACACCTTC. Its translation: CASSTKAQGRNYGYTF.

The V call is TRBV3-1 (or the pseudogene TRBV3-2), the J call TRBJ1-2; D is uncertain. The CDR3 sequence is 14 residues long. CDR1 is LGHDT and CDR2 is YNNKEL in the germline V gene (reference sequence). V shed 1 base and J shed 1 base, with 7 bases lying between them. The CDR3 is CASSQGFRNYGYTF. CDR3 DNA: TGTGCCAGCAGCCAAGGTTTCCGTAACTATGGCTACACCTTC.

As DNA, the CDR3 is TGTGCCAGCAGCTTTAACAGGGGATCAGGAGGCTACACCTTC. Translation gives CASSFNRGSGGYTF. The V call is TRBV6-2 or TRBV6-3, the J call TRBJ1-2, with TRBD1 identical over 7 bases. CDR3 length equals 14 residues. The V gene's germline CDR1 is MNHEY and CDR2 SVGEGT. The V gene end was trimmed by 6 bases and the J gene end by 8 bases; junction bases not matched to a gene: 12.

The rearrangement uses TRBV5-1 and TRBJ2-5; the match to TRBD2 covers 10 bases. The J segment lost 0 bases and the V segment lost 4 bases, leaving 6 bases of the junction unmatched. CDR3 length equals 16 residues. Germline CDR1 SGHRS, CDR2 YFSETQ. CDR3: CASSLRTSGYQETQYF. The CDR3 nucleotides read TGCGCCAGCAGCCTACGGACTAGCGGATACCAAGAGACCCAGTACTTC.

The genes are TRBV6-5 and TRBJ1-6, with 7 bases aligning to TRBD1. The length of the CDR3 is 16 residues. The V segment lost 2 bases and the J segment 8 bases; nucleotides outside the gene matches: 9. Looked up from germline, CDR1 is MNHEY and CDR2 is SVGAGI. The CDR3 DNA reads TGTGCCAGCAGTTACACGCCCCGACAGGGTTATTCACCCCTCCACTTT. This sequence encodes CASSYTPRQGYSPLHF.

This rearrangement joins TRBV27 to TRBJ2-1, with D perhaps TRBD2 (6 bases). Germline V gene data show CDR1 as MNHEY and CDR2 as SMNVEV (reference sequence). This CDR3 is 11 amino acids long. V shed 5 bases and J shed 13 bases, with 12 bases lying between them. The CDR3 here is CASSTTSIQFF. The DNA of the CDR3 is TGTGCCAGCAGTACAACTAGCATTCAGTTCTTC.

V gene TRBV6-4 combines with J gene TRBJ2-7, with TRBD1 as a possible D gene (6 bases). This CDR3 contains 15 residues. CDR1 MRHNA and CDR2 SNTAGT come from the germline V gene. V was trimmed by 0 bases and J by 3 bases, leaving 12 bases between them. CDR3 amino acids: CASSDSYRAGYEQYF. The CDR3 bases are TGTGCCAGCAGTGACTCGTACAGGGCGGGCTACGAGCAGTACTTC.

V is TRBV3-1 (or the pseudogene TRBV3-2) and J is TRBJ2-7; the match to TRBD1 covers 7 bases. Germline-derived CDR1 and CDR2 are LGHDT and YNNKEL (reference sequence). The CDR3 spans 14 residues. V trimming: 8 bases; J trimming: 2 bases; junction bases outside the gene matches: 9. CDR3 in amino acids: CASRKGAGTYEQYF. In DNA, the CDR3 is TGTGCCAGCCGGAAGGGGGCCGGGACCTACGAGCAGTACTTC.

In this sample, this clone turned up once. The chain recombines TRBV2 with TRBJ2-2; 7 positions agree with TRBD2. The CDR3 consists of 13 residues. The V segment lost 6 bases and the J segment 6 bases; nucleotides outside the gene matches: 4. The germline CDR1 and CDR2 sequences are SNHLY and FYNNEI. The CDR3 nucleotides are TGTGCCAGCAGGACTAGCCTGGCCGGGGAGCTGTTTTTT. Translating it yields CASRTSLAGELFF.

The chain recombines TRBV5-4 with TRBJ1-2, with D perhaps matching TRBD1 (6 bases). With 0 bases removed from V and 5 bases from J, the gap between germline ends came to 14 bases. The CDR3 sequence is 15 residues long. Germline lookup yields CDR1 SGHNT and CDR2 YYREEE (reference sequence). Written as DNA, the CDR3 is TGTGCCAGCAGCTTGGGGTCAGGGGTCGGGTATGGCTACACCTTC. This gives the protein CASSLGSGVGYGYTF.

V usage is TRBV11-2 and J usage is TRBJ1-1; D gene uncertain. V was cut by 1 base and J by 1 base, with 10 bases left in between. The CDR3 length is 15 residues. CDR1 SGHAT and CDR2 FQNNGV come from the germline V gene. CDR3 coding DNA: TGTGCCAGCAGCTTAGTCCCGCGGAGGAACACTGAAGCTTTCTTT. As protein: CASSLVPRRNTEAFF.

V is TRBV6-5 and J is TRBJ1-2; D ambiguous. Deletions cut 6 bases from V and 1 base from J, with 6 bases between. Germline V lookup: CDR1 MNHEY, CDR2 SVGAGI. The CDR3 length is 12 residues. CDR3 in DNA: TGTGCCAGCAGCAGGATTAACTATGGCTACACCTTC. It is translated as CASSRINYGYTF.

The rearrangement joins TRBV6-2 or TRBV6-3 to TRBJ1-4, with 7 bases that match TRBD1. V lost 0 bases to trimming and J lost 8 bases; unmatched junction nucleotides: 9. CDR1 and CDR2 from the germline V gene are MNHEY and SVGEGT. The CDR3 runs 16 residues. The CDR3 coding sequence is TGTGCCAGCAGTTACTCCCCCCACCAAGGGGGCGAAAAACTGTTTTTT. This codes for CASSYSPHQGGEKLFF.

The gene calls are TRBV18 and TRBJ1-1; D perhaps matches TRBD1 (6 bases). Trimming stripped 3 bases from V and 4 bases from J, with 15 bases between. The CDR3 runs 15 residues. Germline assignment: CDR1 KGHSH and CDR2 LQKENI. The CDR3 region has the DNA TGTGCCAGCTCACCCCGGGGGGGCCCGGGCACTGAAGCTTTCTTT. Translated, it gives CASSPRGGPGTEAFF. The full variable domain, in which reference TRBV18 and TRBJ1-1 provide the parts outside the CDR3, is NAGVMQNPRHLVRRRGQEARLRCSPMKGHSHVYWYRQLPEEGLKFMVYLQKENIIDESGMPKERFSAEFPKEGPSILRIQQVVRGDSAAYFCASSPRGGPGTEAFFGQGTRLTVV.

This clone was seen more than once but under ten times. The CDR3 sequence is CASSLVGTGVGNGYTF. CDR3 sequence (DNA): TGTGCCAGCAGCTTAGTTGGGACAGGGGTAGGCAATGGCTACACCTTC. The chain joins TRBV7-2 to TRBJ1-2; 10 bases are shared with TRBD1. The CDR3 runs to 16 residues. Germline CDR1 is SGHTA and CDR2 is FQGNSA. Germline trimming cut 1 base from V and 6 bases from J; bases unmatched to any gene: 8. The whole variable domain, filled in from reference TRBV7-2 and TRBJ1-2, reads GAGVSQSPSNKVTEKGKDVELRCDPISGHTALYWYRQSLGQGLEFLIYFQGNSAPDKSGLPSDRFSAERTGGSVSTLTIQRTQQEDSAVYLCASSLVGTGVGNGYTFGSGTRLTVV.

The chain carries TRBV10-3 and TRBJ1-4; D may be TRBD1 (5 bases). Trimming stripped 10 bases from V and 1 base from J, with 19 bases between. From germline, CDR1 is ENHRY and CDR2 SYGVKD. The CDR3 length is 16 residues. The CDR3 bases are TGTGCCACCCGCTGGGGGGGATCTCAAACTAATGAAAAACTGTTTTTT. This codes for CATRWGGSQTNEKLFF.

This clone showed up just a few times. This chain connects TRBV18 to TRBJ1-1, with 7 nucleotides matching TRBD1. Germline CDR1 reads KGHSH; CDR2 reads LQKENI. With 3 bases clipped from V and 5 bases from J, the junction kept 6 bases outside the gene matches. The CDR3 runs 14 residues. CDR3 sequence (DNA): TGTGCCAGCTCACCTGAGACAGGGTCGACTGAAGCTTTCTTT. Translation gives CASSPETGSTEAFF.

This clone was found a few times. V usage is TRBV7-9 and J usage is TRBJ2-7, with D perhaps matching TRBD2 (5 bases). Trimming took off 1 base at V and 11 bases at J, with 12 bases between the two ends. Germline values: CDR1 SEHNR, CDR2 FQNEAQ (reference sequence). The CDR3 length is 12 residues. Written as DNA, the CDR3 is TGTGCCAGCAGCTTAGATGAAGCGGCGGAGTACTTC. This gives the protein CASSLDEAAEYF.

This clone was observed once. The genes are TRBV6-1 and TRBJ2-3; tentatively, D is TRBD2 (6 bases). Trimming shortened V by 2 bases and J by 2 bases, and 11 bases separated the two germline ends. Germline CDR1 and CDR2: MNHNS and SASEGT. CDR3 length: 15 amino acids. The CDR3 coding sequence is TGTGCCAGCAGTGAACGCCGGGGGAACACAGATACGCAGTATTTT. It specifies CASSERRGNTDTQYF.

The CDR3 sequence: CASSWGTGASDTQYF. In DNA form, the CDR3 reads TGTGCCAGCAGCTGGGGGACAGGGGCGAGCGATACGCAGTATTTT. The V gene is TRBV5-6, the J gene TRBJ2-3, with TRBD1 identical over 10 bases. The CDR3 has 15 amino acids. V was clipped by 3 bases and J by 6 bases; unmatched bases: 7. In germline, CDR1 is SGHDT, CDR2 YYEEEE. The whole variable domain, filled in from reference TRBV5-6 and TRBJ2-3, reads DAGVTQSPTHLIKTRGQQVTLRCSPKSGHDTVSWYQQALGQGPQFIFQYYEEEERQRGNFPDRFSGHQFPNYSSELNVNALLLGDSALYLCASSWGTGASDTQYFGPGTRLTVL.

The rearrangement uses TRBV7-2 and TRBJ2-1; possible D gene TRBD2, 7 bases. Germline V gene data show CDR1 as SGHTA and CDR2 as FQGNSA. V lost 1 base and J lost 4, with 11 bases in between. The CDR3 is made up of 15 amino acids. Here the CDR3 reads CASSLVGGPYNEQFF. The CDR3 region has the DNA TGTGCCAGCAGCTTAGTGGGGGGGCCATACAATGAGCAGTTCTTC.

V is TRBV18 and J is TRBJ2-1; 16 nucleotides align to TRBD2. The CDR3 is made up of 18 amino acids. J gave up 10 bases and V 0 bases, and 9 bases lay outside the gene matches. In germline, CDR1 is KGHSH, CDR2 LQKENI. The CDR3 nucleotides read TGTGCCAGCTCACCACCGGGACTAGCGGGGGGGATTACAGGGGAGCAGTTCTTC. Translated: CASSPPGLAGGITGEQFF.

This CDR3 is CASRRTGKGSNEKLFF. DNA for the CDR3: TGTGCCAGCCGGCGGACAGGGAAGGGATCTAATGAAAAACTGTTTTTT. The chain has TRBV18 and TRBJ1-4; 8 nucleotides match TRBD1. CDR3 size: 16 residues. The germline gives CDR1 KGHSH, CDR2 LQKENI. V was pared by 8 bases and J by 3 bases, with 11 bases of the junction left unmatched. Filled out from reference TRBV18 and TRBJ1-4, the complete variable domain reads NAGVMQNPRHLVRRRGQEARLRCSPMKGHSHVYWYRQLPEEGLKFMVYLQKENIIDESGMPKERFSAEFPKEGPSILRIQQVVRGDSAAYFCASRRTGKGSNEKLFFGSGTQLSVL.

The rearrangement links TRBV10-1 to TRBJ1-1, with TRBD1 as a possible D gene (5 bases). V was clipped by 7 bases and J by 5 bases, with 20 bases between them. The germline gives CDR1 WNHNN, CDR2 SYGVQD (reference sequence). This CDR3 is built from 15 residues. CDR3 protein: CASIVRGGSCTEAFF. The CDR3 DNA reads TGCGCCAGCATAGTCCGGGGGGGTTCGTGTACTGAAGCTTTCTTT.

CDR3 loop: CASSPKQGAKEQYF. CDR3 sequence (DNA): TGCGCCAGCAGCCCAAAACAGGGGGCGAAGGAGCAGTACTTC. The chain joins TRBV5-1 to TRBJ2-7; 9 bases are shared with TRBD1. The junction had 9 bases not matched to a gene; V was cut back by 4 bases and J by 7 bases. From germline, CDR1 is SGHRS and CDR2 YFSETQ. The CDR3 sequence is 14 residues long.

V and J are TRBV7-9 and TRBJ1-4; the match to TRBD1 covers 7 bases. This CDR3 spans 15 amino acids. J gave up 0 bases and V 6 bases, and 4 bases lay outside the gene matches. The germline V gene has CDR1 SEHNR and CDR2 FQNEAQ (reference sequence). The CDR3 DNA reads as TGTGCCAGCAGAGACAGGGATACAACTAATGAAAAACTGTTTTTT. Protein: CASRDRDTTNEKLFF. The full variable domain, rest sourced from reference TRBV7-9 and TRBJ1-4, is DTGVSQNPRHKITKRGQNVTFRCDPISEHNRLYWYRQTLGQGPEFLTYFQNEAQLEKSRLLSDRFSAERPKGSFSTLEIQRTEQGDSAMYLCASRDRDTTNEKLFFGSGTQLSVL.

The CDR3 reads CASSVGGGAHEQFF. The CDR3 DNA follows: TGTGCCAGCAGCGTAGGCGGGGGGGCGCATGAGCAGTTCTTC. The V call is TRBV9, the J call TRBJ2-1; 9 bases fit TRBD2. Germline V gene sequence: CDR1 SGDLS, CDR2 YYNGEE. V trimming: 0 bases; J trimming: 8 bases; junction bases outside the gene matches: 3. This CDR3 contains 14 residues. The entire variable domain, with the rest obtained from reference TRBV9 and TRBJ2-1, is as follows: DSGVTQTPKHLITATGQRVTLRCSPRSGDLSVYWYQQSLDQGLQFLIQYYNGEERAKGNILERFSAQQFPDLHSELNLSSLELGDSALYFCASSVGGGAHEQFFGPGTRLTVL.